The clone carrying this TCR beta chain was recorded only once. Antigen: not known. A CD45RA+ naive subset and a CD45RA-negative memory subset were split from CD4+ cells. These data come from a study of shared clonotypes between healthy human individuals. About the study: Three plates were used per donor for CD4 naive, three for CD4 memory, two for CD8 naive and one for CD8 memory. Findings and limits, study-wide: Specimens sampled were limited to blood, with tissue repertoires likely differing.

Assay used: immunoSEQ multiplex PCR; TCRdb lists only in-frame clones, some missing. The sample comprises approximately 2.3 million clones, over 85% of which are singletons, and under 0.45% rests with the top ten. The sequencing sample was made of naive CD4+ T cells from PBMCs. Stated subset: CD45RA+ positively selected. The receptor's source is a man in his late teens or twenties in good health. Some clones in this sample may be carry-over from other donors' samples.

The CDR3 DNA is TGTGCCAGCAGTGGACTGGGAGGAAACACCGGGGAGCTGTTTTTT. Its protein is CASSGLGGNTGELFF. The chain carries TRBV25-1 and TRBJ2-2, with D perhaps TRBD2 (6 bases). This CDR3 region has 15 residues. V was cut by 4 bases and J by 2 bases, with 11 bases left in between. In germline, CDR1 is MGHDK, CDR2 SYGVNS. The full variable domain, rest sourced from reference TRBV25-1 and TRBJ2-2, is EADIYQTPRYLVIGTGKKITLECSQTMGHDKMYWYQQDPGMELHLIHYSYGVNSTEKGDLSSESTVSRIRTEHFPLTLESARPSHTSQYLCASSGLGGNTGELFFGEGSRLTVL.